These 20 T cell receptor beta chains share one sample of origin, sequenced in a study of blood T cell repertoires in COVID-19. Here immunoSEQ multiplex PCR was the method, and the copy in TCRdb shows in-frame clones only, minus some. The sample yields about 240,000 clones, around 87% seen once. The specimen sequenced was PBMCs or T cells enriched from blood (not recorded which). These receptors were obtained from a woman aged 40-49 years with acute COVID-19.

This clone showed up just once. The rearrangement uses TRBV3-1 (or the pseudogene TRBV3-2) and TRBJ1-3; D not certain. The V end was cut by 1 base, the J end by 4 bases, with 5 bases between. The CDR3 spans 13 residues. The V gene's germline CDR1 is LGHDT and CDR2 YNNKEL (reference sequence). CDR3 residues: CASSQVRGNTIYF. CDR3 sequence (DNA): TGTGCCAGCAGCCAAGTGCGGGGAAACACCATATATTTT.

V is TRBV24-1 and J is TRBJ1-2; D is perhaps TRBD1 (6 bases). Germline assignment: CDR1 KGHDR and CDR2 SFDVKD. The CDR3 has 12 amino acids. Trimming stripped 6 bases from V and 7 bases from J, with 11 bases between. In DNA, the CDR3 is TGTGCCACCAGTACTACAGGGACTGGCTACACCTTC. This translates into CATSTTGTGYTF.

Only a few counts were recorded for this clone. The rearrangement uses TRBV10-3 and TRBJ2-7; 8 bases align to TRBD2. This CDR3 has 14 residues. J gave up 4 bases and V 2 bases, and 4 bases lay outside the gene matches. Germline V gene lookup returns CDR1 ENHRY and CDR2 SYGVKD. In nucleotides, the CDR3 is TGTGCCATCAGTGAGGGGCGGGAGGTTTACGAGCAGTACTTC. Its translation: CAISEGREVYEQYF.

The V gene is TRBV4-1, the J gene TRBJ2-3; 8 nucleotides align to TRBD2. Trimming at V came to 5 bases and at J to 2 bases, leaving 6 bases not matched to a gene. The germline gives CDR1 MGHRA, CDR2 YSYEKL. This CDR3 is 15 amino acids long. The CDR3 sequence is CASSSRTSFTDTQYF. The CDR3 DNA reads TGCGCCAGCAGCTCTCGGACTAGCTTCACAGATACGCAGTATTTT.

The genes are TRBV29-1 and TRBJ2-5; 9 bases fit TRBD1. Trimming removed 6 bases from V and 3 bases from J; junction bases left unmatched: 5. Germline values: CDR1 SQVTM, CDR2 ANQGSEA. This CDR3 comprises 13 residues. The CDR3 protein is CSVERTGEETQYF. The DNA for the CDR3 is TGCAGCGTCGAACGGACAGGGGAAGAGACCCAGTACTTC.

The rearrangement uses TRBV7-9 and TRBJ1-4; no firm D call. Trimming left V 1 base short and J 10 bases short, with 16 bases between. CDR1 is SEHNR, CDR2 FQNEAQ, per germline (reference sequence). The CDR3 runs to 15 residues. The CDR3, as DNA: TGTGCCAGCAGCTTAGAGGAAGAACTACGGGGAAAACTGTTTTTT. Translating gives CASSLEEELRGKLFF.

The V call is TRBV30, the J call TRBJ2-1, with D tentatively TRBD2 (6 bases). The V gene lost 5 bases and the J gene lost 9 bases, with 14 bases spanning the gap. This CDR3 contains 12 residues. Germline V gene lookup returns CDR1 GTSNPN and CDR2 SVGIG (reference sequence). As DNA, the CDR3 is TGTGCCTGGGGACCCGGGAGTAGTGAGCAGTTCTTC. It is translated as CAWGPGSSEQFF.

V gene TRBV5-8 combines with J gene TRBJ1-5; a possible D gene is TRBD1 (6 bases). CDR1 and CDR2 from the germline V gene are SGHTS and YDEGEE. The V gene lost 6 bases and the J gene lost 2 bases, with 18 bases spanning the gap. The CDR3 loop spans 16 amino acids. CDR3 bases: TGTGCCAGCAAAGCCAGGGGAAGTGCTGGCAATCAGCCCCAGCATTTT. Amino acids: CASKARGSAGNQPQHF. Combining the CDR3 with reference TRBV5-8 and TRBJ1-5 gives the whole variable domain EAGVTQSPTHLIKTRGQQATLRCSPISGHTSVYWYQQALGLGLQFLLWYDEGEERNRGNFPPRFSGRQFPNYSSELNVNALELEDSALYLCASKARGSAGNQPQHFGDGTRLSIL.

The CDR3: CASSEQQNSPLHF. In DNA, the CDR3 is TGTGCCAGCAGTGAACAACAGAATTCACCCCTCCACTTT. V and J are TRBV6-4 and TRBJ1-6; D is undetermined. The CDR3 extends over 13 amino acids. CDR1 and CDR2 from the germline V gene are MRHNA and SNTAGT. The V end was cut by 3 bases, the J end by 7 bases, with 7 bases between.

This chain joins TRBV30 and TRBJ1-5; 12 bases agree with TRBD1. Trimming took 3 bases from V and 7 from J; bases not matched to a gene: 4. This CDR3 spans 14 amino acids. Germline V gene lookup returns CDR1 GTSNPN and CDR2 SVGIG (reference sequence). The CDR3 loop reads CAWSVGQGAQPQHF. CDR3 DNA sequence: TGTGCCTGGAGCGTGGGACAGGGGGCACAGCCCCAGCATTTT.

The chain carries TRBV6-5 and TRBJ2-1, with TRBD2 matching 8 bases. This CDR3 contains 16 residues. Germline V CDR1 and CDR2: MNHEY, SVGAGI. Trimming removed 2 bases from V and 4 bases from J; junction bases left unmatched: 7. CDR3 in DNA: TGTGCCAGCAGTTACGGGTTAGCGGGGCAATACAATGAGCAGTTCTTC. Translating gives CASSYGLAGQYNEQFF.

The sample holds a few counts of this clone. The rearrangement joins TRBV27 to TRBJ1-2; TRBD1 is a possible D gene (5 bases). Germline CDR1 and CDR2: MNHEY and SMNVEV (reference sequence). With 2 bases removed from V and 4 bases from J, the gap between germline ends came to 8 bases. This CDR3 has 13 residues. CDR3 DNA sequence: TGTGCCAGCAGTTTAGGGGCAGCCTATGGCTACACCTTC. Translated: CASSLGAAYGYTF.

CDR3 bases: TGTGCCAGCAGCCCCGGACTCCTGAACACCGGGGAGCTGTTTTTT. Its translation is CASSPGLLNTGELFF. The chain carries TRBV7-9 and TRBJ2-2, with D tentatively TRBD2 (5 bases). CDR1 and CDR2 (germline): SEHNR, FQNEAQ (reference sequence). The length of the CDR3 is 15 residues. V shed 5 bases and J shed 1 base, with 11 bases lying between them.

Worth noting for this clone: Additional DNA sequences in this sample encode the identical CDR3. V and J are TRBV5-1 and TRBJ2-5; D might be TRBD1 (5 bases). V was shortened by 5 bases and J by 1 base, with 9 bases between the two germline ends. The CDR3 covers 13 residues. Germline V gene data show CDR1 as SGHRS and CDR2 as YFSETQ. CDR3 sequence (DNA): TGCGCCAGCAGTGCAGGGTCCCAAGAGACCCAGTACTTC. It encodes CASSAGSQETQYF.

The table lists this clone with a few counts. This chain's CDR3 is CASSYLTGGDGYTF. The CDR3 DNA reads TGTGCCAGCAGTTACCTGACAGGGGGCGATGGCTACACCTTC. The V gene is TRBV6-5, the J gene TRBJ1-2; 10 bases match TRBD1. CDR3 length: 14 residues. V lost 2 bases and J lost 6; bases outside the gene matches: 3. Germline lookup yields CDR1 MNHEY and CDR2 SVGAGI.

The chain uses TRBV9 and TRBJ1-1; D gene unclear. CDR3 length: 13 amino acids. Germline V gives CDR1 SGDLS, CDR2 YYNGEE. Deletions cut 2 bases from V and 1 base from J, with 6 bases between. CDR3 protein: CASSVRGNTEAFF. In DNA form, the CDR3 reads TGTGCCAGCAGCGTCCGGGGGAACACTGAAGCTTTCTTT.

This clone was recorded once. The chain recombines TRBV11-3 with TRBJ2-5; 7 bases are a match to TRBD1. The germline gives CDR1 SGHNT, CDR2 YENEEA. The CDR3 consists of 14 residues. The ends lost 1 base at V and 5 bases at J; junction bases unmatched: 4. The CDR3 DNA reads TGTGCCAGCAGCTTAGTACAGGGGATGGAGACCCAGTACTTC. Translating it yields CASSLVQGMETQYF.

The V call is TRBV30, the J call TRBJ2-3, with D possibly matching TRBD2 (5 bases). The V gene lost 0 bases and the J gene lost 2 bases, with 9 bases spanning the gap. Looked up from germline, CDR1 is GTSNPN and CDR2 is SVGIG (reference sequence). This CDR3 is built from 14 residues. The CDR3 sequence: CAWSVGGLTDTQYF. The CDR3 coding sequence is TGTGCCTGGAGTGTAGGAGGCCTCACAGATACGCAGTATTTT.

The CDR3 coding sequence is TGTGCCTGGAGTGTAGCTAGCGGGATTGATACGCAGTATTTT. Encoded protein: CAWSVASGIDTQYF. V gene TRBV30 combines with J gene TRBJ2-3, with 9 bases identical to TRBD2. V was pared by 0 bases and J by 6 bases, with 4 bases of the junction left unmatched. Germline-derived CDR1 and CDR2 are GTSNPN and SVGIG (reference sequence). This CDR3 is built from 14 residues.

V gene TRBV9 combines with J gene TRBJ1-4; 7 bases align to TRBD1. This CDR3 has 15 amino acids. V was clipped by 4 bases and J by 1 base; unmatched bases: 4. Germline lookup yields CDR1 SGDLS and CDR2 YYNGEE. The DNA of the CDR3 is TGTGCCAGCAGCACGGGACAGTTAACTAATGAAAAACTGTTTTTT. Translation gives CASSTGQLTNEKLFF.